One T cell receptor beta chain is described in this entry. The PCR used 60 Vbeta and 13 Jbeta primers. Data came from immunoSEQ multiplex PCR; TCRdb stores just in-frame clones and leaves some out. The sample has under 200,000 clones; 81% are singletons. The data belong to a study of cytomegalovirus exposure and HLA in healthy donors. Germline values: CDR1 SGDLS, CDR2 YYNGEE. Trimming removed 3 bases from V and 4 bases from J; junction bases left unmatched: 7. This CDR3 region has 15 residues. Sequencing was done on a sample of PBMCs. This TCR came from a man aged 50-60 years in good health and CMV-seropositive. V and J are TRBV9 and TRBJ2-3; 8 nucleotides line up with TRBD2. The CDR3 here is CASSASGGPPDTQYF. The CDR3 nucleotides read TGTGCCAGCAGCGCCTCGGGGGGGCCCCCAGATACGCAGTATTTT.